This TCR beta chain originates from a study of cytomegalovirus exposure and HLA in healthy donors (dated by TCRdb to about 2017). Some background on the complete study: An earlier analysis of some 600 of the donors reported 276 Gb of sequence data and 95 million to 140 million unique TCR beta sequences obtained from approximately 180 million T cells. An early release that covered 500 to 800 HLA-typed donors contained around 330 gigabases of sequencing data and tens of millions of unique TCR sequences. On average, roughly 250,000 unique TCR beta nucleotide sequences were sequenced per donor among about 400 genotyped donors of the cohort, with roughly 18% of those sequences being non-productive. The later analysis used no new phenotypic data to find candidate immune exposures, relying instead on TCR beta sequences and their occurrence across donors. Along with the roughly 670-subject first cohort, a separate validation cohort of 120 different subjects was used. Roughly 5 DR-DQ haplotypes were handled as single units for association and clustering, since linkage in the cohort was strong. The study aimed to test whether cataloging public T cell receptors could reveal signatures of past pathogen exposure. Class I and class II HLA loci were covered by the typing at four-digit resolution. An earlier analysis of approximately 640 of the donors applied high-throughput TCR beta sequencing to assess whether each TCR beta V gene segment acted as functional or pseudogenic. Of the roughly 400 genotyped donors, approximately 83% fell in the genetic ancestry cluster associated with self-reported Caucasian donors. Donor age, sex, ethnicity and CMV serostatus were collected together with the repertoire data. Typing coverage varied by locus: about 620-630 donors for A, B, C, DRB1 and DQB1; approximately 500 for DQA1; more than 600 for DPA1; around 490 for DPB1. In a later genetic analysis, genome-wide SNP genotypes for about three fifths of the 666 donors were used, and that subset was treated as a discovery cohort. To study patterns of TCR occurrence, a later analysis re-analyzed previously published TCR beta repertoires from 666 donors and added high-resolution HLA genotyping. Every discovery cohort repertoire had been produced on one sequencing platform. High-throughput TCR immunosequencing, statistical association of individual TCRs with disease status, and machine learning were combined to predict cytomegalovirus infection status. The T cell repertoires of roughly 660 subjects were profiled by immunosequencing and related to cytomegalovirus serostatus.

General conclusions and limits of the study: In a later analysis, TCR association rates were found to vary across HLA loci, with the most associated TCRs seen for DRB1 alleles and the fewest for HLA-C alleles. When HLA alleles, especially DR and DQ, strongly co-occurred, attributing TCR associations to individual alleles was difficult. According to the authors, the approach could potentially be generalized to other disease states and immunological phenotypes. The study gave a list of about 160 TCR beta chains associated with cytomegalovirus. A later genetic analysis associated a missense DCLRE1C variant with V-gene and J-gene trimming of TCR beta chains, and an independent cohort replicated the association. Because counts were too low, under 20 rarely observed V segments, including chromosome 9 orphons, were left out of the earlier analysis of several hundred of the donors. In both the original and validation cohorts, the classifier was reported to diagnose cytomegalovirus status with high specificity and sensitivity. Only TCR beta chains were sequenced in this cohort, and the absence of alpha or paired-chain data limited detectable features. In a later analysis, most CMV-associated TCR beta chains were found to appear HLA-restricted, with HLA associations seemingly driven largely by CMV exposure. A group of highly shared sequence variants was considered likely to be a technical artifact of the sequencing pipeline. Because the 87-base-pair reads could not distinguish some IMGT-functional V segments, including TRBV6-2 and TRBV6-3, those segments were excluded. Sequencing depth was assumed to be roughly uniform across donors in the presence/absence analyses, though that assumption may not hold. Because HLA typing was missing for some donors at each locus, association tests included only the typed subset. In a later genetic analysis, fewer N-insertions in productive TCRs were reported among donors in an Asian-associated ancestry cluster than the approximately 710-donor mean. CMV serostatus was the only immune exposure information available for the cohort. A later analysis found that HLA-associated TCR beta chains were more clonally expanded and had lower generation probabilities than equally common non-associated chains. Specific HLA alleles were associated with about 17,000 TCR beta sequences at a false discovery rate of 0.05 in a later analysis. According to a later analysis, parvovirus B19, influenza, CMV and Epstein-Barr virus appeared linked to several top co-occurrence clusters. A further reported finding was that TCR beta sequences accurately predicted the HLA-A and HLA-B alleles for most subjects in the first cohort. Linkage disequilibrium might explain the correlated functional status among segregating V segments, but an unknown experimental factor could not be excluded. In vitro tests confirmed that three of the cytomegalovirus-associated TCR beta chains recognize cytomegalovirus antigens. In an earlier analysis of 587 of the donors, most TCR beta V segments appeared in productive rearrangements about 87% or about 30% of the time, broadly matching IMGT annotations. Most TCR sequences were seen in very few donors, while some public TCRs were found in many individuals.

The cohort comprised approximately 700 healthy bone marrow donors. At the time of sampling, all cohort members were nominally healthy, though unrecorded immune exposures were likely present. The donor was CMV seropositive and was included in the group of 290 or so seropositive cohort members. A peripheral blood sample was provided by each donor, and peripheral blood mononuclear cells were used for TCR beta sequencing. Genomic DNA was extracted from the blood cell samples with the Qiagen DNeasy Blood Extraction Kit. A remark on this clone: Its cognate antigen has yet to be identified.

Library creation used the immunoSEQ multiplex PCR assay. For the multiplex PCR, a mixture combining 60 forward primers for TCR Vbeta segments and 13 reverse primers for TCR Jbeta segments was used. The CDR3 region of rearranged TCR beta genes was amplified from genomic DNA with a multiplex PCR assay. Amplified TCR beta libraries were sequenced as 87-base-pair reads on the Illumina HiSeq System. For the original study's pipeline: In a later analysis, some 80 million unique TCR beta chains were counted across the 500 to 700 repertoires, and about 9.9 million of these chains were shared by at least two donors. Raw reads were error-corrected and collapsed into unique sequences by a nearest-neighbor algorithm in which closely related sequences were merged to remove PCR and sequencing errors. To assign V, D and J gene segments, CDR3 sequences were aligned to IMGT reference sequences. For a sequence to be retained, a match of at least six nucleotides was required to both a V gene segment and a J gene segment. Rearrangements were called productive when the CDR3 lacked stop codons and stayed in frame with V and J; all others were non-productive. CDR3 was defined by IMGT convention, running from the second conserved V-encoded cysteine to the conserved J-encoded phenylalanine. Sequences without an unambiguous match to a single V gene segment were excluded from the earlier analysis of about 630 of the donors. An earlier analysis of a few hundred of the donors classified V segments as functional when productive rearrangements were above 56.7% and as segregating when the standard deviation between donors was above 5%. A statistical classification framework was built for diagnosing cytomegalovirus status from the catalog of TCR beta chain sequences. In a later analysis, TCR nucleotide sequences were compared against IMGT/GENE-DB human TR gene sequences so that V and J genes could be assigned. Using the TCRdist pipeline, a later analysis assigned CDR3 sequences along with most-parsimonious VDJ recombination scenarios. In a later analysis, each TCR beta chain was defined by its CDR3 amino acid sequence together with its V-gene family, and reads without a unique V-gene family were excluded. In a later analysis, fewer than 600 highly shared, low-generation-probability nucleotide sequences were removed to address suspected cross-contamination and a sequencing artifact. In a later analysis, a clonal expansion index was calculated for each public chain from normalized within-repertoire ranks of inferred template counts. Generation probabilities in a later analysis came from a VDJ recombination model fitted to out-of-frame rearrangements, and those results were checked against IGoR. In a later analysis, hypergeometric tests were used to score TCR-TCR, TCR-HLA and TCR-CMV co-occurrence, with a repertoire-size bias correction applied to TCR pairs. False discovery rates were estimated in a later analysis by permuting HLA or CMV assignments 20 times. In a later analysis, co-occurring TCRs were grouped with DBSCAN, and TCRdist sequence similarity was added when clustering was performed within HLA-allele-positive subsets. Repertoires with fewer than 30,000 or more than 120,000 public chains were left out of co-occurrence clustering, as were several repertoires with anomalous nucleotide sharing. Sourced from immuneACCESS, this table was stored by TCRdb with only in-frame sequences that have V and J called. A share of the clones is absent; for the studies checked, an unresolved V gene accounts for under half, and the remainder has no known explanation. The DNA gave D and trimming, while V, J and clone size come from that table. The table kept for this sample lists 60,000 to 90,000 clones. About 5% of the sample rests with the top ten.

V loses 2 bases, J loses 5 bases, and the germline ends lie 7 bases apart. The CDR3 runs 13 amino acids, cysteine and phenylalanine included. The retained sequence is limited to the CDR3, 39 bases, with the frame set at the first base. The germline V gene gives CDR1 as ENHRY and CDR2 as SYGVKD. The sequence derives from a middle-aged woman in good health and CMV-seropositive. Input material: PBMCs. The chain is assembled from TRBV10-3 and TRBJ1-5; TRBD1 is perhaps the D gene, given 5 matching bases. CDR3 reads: CAISEATDQPQHF. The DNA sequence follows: TGTGCCATCAGTGAGGCGACAGATCAGCCCCAGCATTTT.